Below, 10 T cell receptor beta chains from the same sample are listed, as sequenced in a study of blood T cell repertoires in COVID-19 (dated by TCRdb to 2019 to 2021). Library construction relied on the immunoSEQ multiplex PCR assay. Here the immuneACCESS table is served through TCRdb, limited to in-frame sequences with V and J called. Missing clones are a known gap in these copies; in checked studies unresolved V genes cover under half, and the rest lacks a known reason. Across this sample there are about 250,000 clones, with over 80% seen only once. About 6.3% of the sample is taken by the ten largest. Sequencing was done on a sample of peripheral blood. The receptors shown here come from a woman aged 55 to 70 with active or convalescent COVID-19.

This chain connects TRBV5-6 to TRBJ2-7; 16 nucleotides match TRBD2. With V trimmed by 3 bases and J by 0 bases, 9 bases remained unmatched. The CDR3 totals 19 residues. Germline assignment: CDR1 SGHDT and CDR2 YYEEEE. CDR3 sequence reads: CASSSSGLAGGTTSYEQYF. CDR3 in DNA: TGTGCCAGCAGCTCCTCGGGACTAGCGGGAGGGACTACCTCCTACGAGCAGTACTTC.

The chain has TRBV3-1 (or the pseudogene TRBV3-2) and TRBJ2-5; 10 nucleotides agree with TRBD1. Losses at the gene ends were 1 base for V and 5 bases for J; bases not matched to a gene: 1. The CDR3 contains 14 residues. Germline-derived CDR1 and CDR2 are LGHDT and YNNKEL (reference sequence). The CDR3 coding sequence is TGTGCCAGCAGCCAAGGGGGACAGGGGGAGACCCAGTACTTC. Protein product: CASSQGGQGETQYF.

This chain links TRBV5-1 with TRBJ1-1; D perhaps matches TRBD1 (6 bases). V lost 4 bases and J 4 bases, leaving 11 bases between the germline ends. This CDR3 spans 13 amino acids. The germline V gene encodes CDR1 SGHRS and CDR2 YFSETQ. The CDR3 loop is CASSPGQRTEAFF. The CDR3 DNA reads as TGCGCCAGCAGCCCCGGACAGCGCACTGAAGCTTTCTTT.

The CDR3 is CASSQSQGAWSPLHF. The DNA for the CDR3 is TGTGCCAGCAGCCAATCTCAGGGGGCATGGTCACCCCTCCACTTT. This chain joins TRBV3-1 (or the pseudogene TRBV3-2) and TRBJ1-6; the match to TRBD1 covers 8 bases. Germline-derived CDR1 and CDR2 are LGHDT and YNNKEL (reference sequence). The CDR3 consists of 15 residues. The V and J ends lost 2 bases and 10 bases, in that order; junction bases with no gene match: 7.

A few counts support this clone. The chain joins TRBV2 to TRBJ2-3, with 10 bases identical to TRBD1. The junction had 4 bases not matched to a gene; V was cut back by 5 bases and J by 5 bases. The germline V gene encodes CDR1 SNHLY and CDR2 FYNNEI. The CDR3 covers 14 residues. The CDR3 is CASSRDRGRDTQYF. The CDR3 DNA reads TGTGCCAGCAGTCGGGACAGGGGCAGAGATACGCAGTATTTT.

The chain recombines TRBV5-4 with TRBJ2-7; the match to TRBD2 covers 15 bases. Germline V gives CDR1 SGHNT, CDR2 YYREEE (reference sequence). With V trimmed by 4 bases and J by 6 bases, 8 bases remained unmatched. The CDR3 is 16 residues long. The CDR3 reads CASSGGLAGGNGEQYF. The DNA of the CDR3 is TGTGCCAGCAGCGGGGGACTAGCGGGAGGTAACGGCGAGCAGTACTTC.

The rearrangement links TRBV9 to TRBJ1-4; the match to TRBD1 covers 8 bases. CDR1 SGDLS and CDR2 YYNGEE come from the germline V gene. V dropped 3 bases and J dropped 0; count of bases not matched to a gene: 10. The CDR3 sequence is 18 residues long. CDR3 nucleotide sequence: TGTGCCAGCAGCGCCCAGGGGGACAGGAGTGCAACTAATGAAAAACTGTTTTTT. It specifies CASSAQGDRSATNEKLFF.

The chain links TRBV19 to TRBJ1-4, with D possibly TRBD1 on 6 matching bases. CDR1 LNHDA and CDR2 SQIVND come from the germline V gene (reference sequence). Trimming pared 5 bases from V and 7 bases from J, leaving 17 bases between. The CDR3 spans 15 residues. The CDR3 DNA sequence: TGTGCCAGTAGTTCGTCGACAGGCTGGGGTGAAAAACTGTTTTTT. It yields the protein CASSSSTGWGEKLFF.

J is TRBJ1-2 and V is TRBV7-9, with 7 bases that match TRBD1. CDR3 size: 15 residues. Germline V lookup: CDR1 SEHNR, CDR2 FQNEAQ (reference sequence). V was pared by 5 bases and J by 8 bases, with 14 bases of the junction left unmatched. The CDR3 nucleotides are TGTGCCAGCAGCGCCGACGGACAGGCTTCTATGGGCTACACCTTC. Translated, it gives CASSADGQASMGYTF.

The rearrangement links TRBV5-1 to TRBJ2-7; no clear D. The ends were cut back, 0 bases at V and 2 bases at J, with 12 bases in the middle. The germline V gene has CDR1 SGHRS and CDR2 YFSETQ. There are 15 residues in the CDR3. In nucleotides, the CDR3 is TGCGCCAGCAGCTTGGCCGGTGACTTCGCCTACGAGCAGTACTTC. Its translation: CASSLAGDFAYEQYF. The entire variable domain, with the rest obtained from reference TRBV5-1 and TRBJ2-7, is as follows: KAGVTQTPRYLIKTRGQQVTLSCSPISGHRSVSWYQQTPGQGLQFLFEYFSETQRNKGNFPGRFSGRQFSNSRSEMNVSTLELGDSALYLCASSLAGDFAYEQYFGPGTRLTVT.